The 23 T cell receptor beta chains below all came from one sample that was sequenced in a study of naive and memory T cell subsets. Two oligonucleotides, mixed equimolar, formed the beta constant-region primer covering TRBC1 and TRBC2. TCRdb processed the UMI-ligation and nested PCR reads anew with MiXCR; each CDR3 protein has one entry. The table has over 75,000 distinct CDR3 sequences, around 12% seen once. Sequencing was done on a sample of central memory CD4+ T cells from blood. The source is a human donor in good health.

The V call is TRBV10-3, the J call TRBJ2-6, with TRBD1 matching over 7 bases. Per germline, CDR1 ENHRY and CDR2 SYGVKD. Germline trimming cut 5 bases from V and 0 bases from J; bases unmatched to any gene: 4. The CDR3 contains 16 residues. CDR3 loop: CAISWDSLSGANVLTF. As DNA, the CDR3 is TGTGCCATCAGTTGGGACAGCCTCTCTGGGGCCAACGTCCTGACTTTC.

J is TRBJ1-4 and V is TRBV6-5; D uncertain. Germline loops: CDR1 MNHEY, CDR2 SVGAGI. V lost 2 bases, J lost 7 bases, and 20 bases lay in between. This CDR3 has 17 amino acids. CDR3 nucleotide sequence: TGTGCCAGCAGTTACCGCCACCCCACTGAAAGTTTTGAAAAACTGTTTTTT. Its translation: CASSYRHPTESFEKLFF.

This clonotype was detected only a few times. J is TRBJ1-2 and V is TRBV5-5; TRBD1 is a possible D gene (5 bases). The CDR3 is 14 residues long. The V and J ends lost 3 bases and 3 bases respectively, with 12 bases between them. The germline V gene encodes CDR1 SGHKS and CDR2 YYEKEE (reference sequence). The CDR3 reads CASSSPGGDYGYTF. The CDR3 region has the DNA TGTGCCAGCAGCTCTCCGGGGGGTGACTATGGCTACACCTTC. Using reference TRBV5-5 and TRBJ1-2 for the parts outside the CDR3, the full variable domain is DAGVTQSPTHLIKTRGQQVTLRCSPISGHKSVSWYQQVLGQGPQFIFQYYEKEERGRGNFPDRFSARQFPNYSSELNVNALLLGDSALYLCASSSPGGDYGYTFGSGTRLTVV.

The chain carries TRBV7-9 and TRBJ2-2; TRBD1 aligns across 9 bases. CDR1 is SEHNR, CDR2 FQNEAQ, per germline (reference sequence). This CDR3 is built from 15 residues. Trimming at V came to 5 bases and at J to 5 bases, leaving 6 bases not matched to a gene. The CDR3 bases are TGTGCCAGCAGCCCCGGGACAGGGTCGACCGGGGAGCTGTTTTTT. Amino acid sequence: CASSPGTGSTGELFF.

The CDR3 here is CASTGAYEQYF. In DNA, the CDR3 is TGTGCCAGTACAGGGGCCTACGAGCAGTACTTC. The chain employs TRBV6-1 and TRBJ2-7, with 7 bases matching TRBD1. V lost 9 bases to trimming and J lost 2 bases; unmatched junction nucleotides: 1. In germline, CDR1 is MNHNS, CDR2 SASEGT. CDR3 length: 11 residues.

This clonotype was seen a handful of times. This chain links TRBV9 with TRBJ2-7, with D perhaps assigned TRBD1 or TRBD2 (6 bases each). This CDR3 is 14 amino acids long. The V gene's germline CDR1 is SGDLS and CDR2 YYNGEE. Trimming took off 6 bases at V and 5 bases at J, with 18 bases between the two ends. The CDR3 reads CASTPGTGANEQYF. CDR3 sequence (DNA): TGTGCCAGCACCCCCGGTACGGGGGCCAACGAGCAGTACTTC.

The rearrangement uses TRBV20-1 and TRBJ2-3, with D hard to call. Germline lookup yields CDR1 DFQATT and CDR2 SNEGSKA (reference sequence). V lost 0 bases and J 2 bases, leaving 9 bases between the germline ends. The CDR3 covers 14 residues. The chain's CDR3 is CSARDLGFTDTQYF. The DNA of the CDR3 is TGCAGTGCTAGAGATCTGGGGTTCACAGATACGCAGTATTTT.

J is TRBJ2-1 and V is TRBV9; 7 positions match TRBD2. Germline CDR1 reads SGDLS; CDR2 reads YYNGEE. The J segment lost 7 bases and the V segment lost 0 bases, leaving 7 bases of the junction unmatched. This CDR3 spans 15 amino acids. The CDR3 spells CASSVVGGSQNEQFF. CDR3 nucleotide sequence: TGTGCCAGCAGCGTAGTTGGCGGGAGTCAAAATGAGCAGTTCTTC.

In this sample, this clonotype turned up a few times. This rearrangement joins TRBV29-1 to TRBJ1-1, with TRBD1 matching 9 bases. The CDR3 length is 15 residues. Germline lookup yields CDR1 SQVTM and CDR2 ANQGSEA. V trimming: 7 bases; J trimming: 3 bases; junction bases outside the gene matches: 12. CDR3 region: CSAEDRGGGYTEAFF. The DNA for the CDR3 is TGCAGCGCCGAGGACAGGGGAGGGGGCTACACTGAAGCTTTCTTT.

Concerning this clonotype: A much larger clone differs by one base, so this may be a read error. V is TRBV24-1 and J is TRBJ2-7, with unresolved D. Germline lookup yields CDR1 KGHDR and CDR2 SFDVKD. This CDR3 region has 15 residues. The CDR3 coding sequence is TGTGCCACCAGTGATCGAAGGACCCCCACCTACGAGCTGTACTTC. It is translated as CATSDRRTPTYELYF.

The sample holds a few counts of this clonotype. The gene calls are TRBV20-1 and TRBJ1-1, with TRBD1 as a possible D gene (6 bases). This CDR3 contains 12 residues. Germline CDR1 and CDR2: DFQATT and SNEGSKA (reference sequence). Deletions cut 6 bases from V and 0 bases from J, with 8 bases between. Here the CDR3 DNA reads TGCAGTGCATACAGGGTGAACACTGAAGCTTTCTTT. Translating it yields CSAYRVNTEAFF.

Here the CDR3 DNA reads TGTGCCAGCAGCGGGGGGACCGTTGGAAACTATGGCTACACCTTC. Its translation is CASSGGTVGNYGYTF. V usage is TRBV7-9 and J usage is TRBJ1-2, with a tentative D call TRBD1 (5 bases). CDR1 is SEHNR, CDR2 FQNEAQ, per germline (reference sequence). The CDR3 has 15 residues. Trimming took 5 bases from V and 2 from J, leaving 15 bases between them.

V usage is TRBV10-1 and J usage is TRBJ2-3, with TRBD1 identical over 8 bases. This CDR3 contains 15 residues. With 3 bases clipped from V and 6 bases from J, the junction kept 8 bases outside the gene matches. Germline V gives CDR1 WNHNN, CDR2 SYGVQD (reference sequence). The CDR3 reads CASSESRTGGDTQYF. The CDR3 DNA follows: TGCGCCAGCAGTGAATCGAGAACAGGGGGTGATACGCAGTATTTT.

The chain joins TRBV5-8 to TRBJ2-1; TRBD2 agrees at 7 bases. Trimming took 4 bases from V and 8 from J; bases not matched to a gene: 15. The germline V gene has CDR1 SGHTS and CDR2 YDEGEE. The CDR3 is 16 amino acids. In DNA, the CDR3 is TGTGCCAGCAGCCCCGAGCGGGGAAAGCGGGGCGATGAGCAGTTCTTC. This translates into CASSPERGKRGDEQFF.

Many counts were recorded for this clonotype. This rearrangement joins TRBV20-1 to TRBJ1-6; 9 bases line up with TRBD1. Germline CDR1 DFQATT, CDR2 SNEGSKA (reference sequence). V dropped 4 bases and J dropped 4; count of bases not matched to a gene: 8. The CDR3 has 16 residues. The CDR3 DNA is TGCAGTGCTAATGATGGACAGGGGTATTATAATTCACCCCTCCACTTT. This encodes CSANDGQGYYNSPLHF.

The chain employs TRBV10-3 and TRBJ1-2; 8 positions agree with TRBD1. CDR3 length: 15 residues. V lost 7 bases, J lost 2 bases, and 9 bases stayed unmatched. From germline, CDR1 is ENHRY and CDR2 SYGVKD. The chain's CDR3 is CAITNPGGSNYGYTF. The CDR3 bases are TGTGCCATCACCAACCCAGGGGGCTCAAACTATGGCTACACCTTC.

This clonotype was counted a few times. The chain links TRBV20-1 to TRBJ1-4; a weak D match, TRBD1 (6 bases). Trimming removed 8 bases from V and 5 bases from J, with 12 bases in between. Germline V gene data show CDR1 as DFQATT and CDR2 as SNEGSKA (reference sequence). The CDR3 is 12 amino acids. CDR3 sequence reads: CSPQGQNEKLFF. CDR3 bases: TGCAGTCCCCAGGGGCAAAATGAAAAACTGTTTTTT.

By share, this clonotype ranks as medium-sized. The chain links TRBV20-1 to TRBJ2-3, with 7 bases lining up with TRBD2. Losses at the gene ends were 2 bases for V and 0 bases for J; bases not matched to a gene: 8. CDR1 and CDR2 from the germline V gene are DFQATT and SNEGSKA (reference sequence). This CDR3 is 16 amino acids long. The CDR3: CSARPPSGESTDTQYF. As DNA, the CDR3 is TGCAGTGCTAGACCCCCCAGCGGGGAGAGCACAGATACGCAGTATTTT.

The V and J genes are TRBV29-1 and TRBJ2-3, with TRBD2 matching 16 bases. Germline assignment: CDR1 SQVTM and CDR2 ANQGSEA. V shed 4 bases, J shed 0 bases, and the junction held 4 bases outside the gene matches. This CDR3 has 17 amino acids. The CDR3 spells CSVGGLAGGLSTDTQYF. CDR3 bases: TGCAGCGTTGGGGGACTAGCGGGAGGGTTAAGCACAGATACGCAGTATTTT.

This clonotype was recorded a few times. The V call is TRBV20-1, the J call TRBJ2-1, with 12 positions matching TRBD2. J was trimmed by 9 bases and V by 0 bases; bases with no gene match: 12. The germline V gene encodes CDR1 DFQATT and CDR2 SNEGSKA (reference sequence). This CDR3 has 17 residues. The CDR3 protein is CSARDLALAGGRVEQFF. The CDR3 region has the DNA TGCAGTGCTAGAGATCTTGCACTAGCGGGAGGAAGGGTTGAGCAGTTCTTC.

V is TRBV29-1 and J is TRBJ2-3; the match to TRBD1 covers 9 bases. Trimming removed 7 bases from V and 4 bases from J; junction bases left unmatched: 15. The CDR3 covers 16 residues. Germline V CDR1 and CDR2: SQVTM, ANQGSEA. The CDR3 sequence is CSATGGNQIAADTQYF. The DNA for the CDR3 is TGCAGCGCAACAGGGGGCAATCAAATAGCGGCAGATACGCAGTATTTT.

This clonotype occurred a few times. V gene TRBV7-2 combines with J gene TRBJ2-1; no reliable D call. CDR3 length: 15 residues. Germline lookup yields CDR1 SGHTA and CDR2 FQGNSA. V shed 4 bases and J shed 0 bases, with 10 bases lying between them. The DNA for the CDR3 is TGTGCCAGCAGCTCCGGTCGTAGCTCCTACAATGAGCAGTTCTTC. Amino acids: CASSSGRSSYNEQFF. The full variable domain, in which reference TRBV7-2 and TRBJ2-1 provide the parts outside the CDR3, is GAGVSQSPSNKVTEKGKDVELRCDPISGHTALYWYRQSLGQGLEFLIYFQGNSAPDKSGLPSDRFSAERTGGSVSTLTIQRTQQEDSAVYLCASSSGRSSYNEQFFGPGTRLTVL.

This clonotype was observed at least ten times. V gene TRBV15 combines with J gene TRBJ2-5; tentative D call: TRBD1 (5 bases). V was cut by 0 bases and J by 1 base, with 18 bases left in between. CDR1 is LNHNV, CDR2 YYDKDF, per germline (reference sequence). The CDR3 runs to 18 residues. The CDR3 sequence: CATSRDNRGRVRQETQYF. DNA for the CDR3: TGTGCCACCAGCAGAGATAATAGGGGAAGGGTTCGCCAAGAGACCCAGTACTTC.